Each of the 19 T cell receptor beta chains below was sequenced from the same sample in a study of shared clonotypes between healthy human individuals. Sequencing used immunoSEQ multiplex PCR; TCRdb keeps in-frame clones, though not all of them. The profile shows around 2,100,000 clones, about 95% of them singletons. Naive CD8 populations comprised CD45RO-negative cells positively selected for CCR7, excluding terminally differentiated effector memory CD45RA+ cells. The sequenced material came from naive CD8+ T cells sorted from blood. Receptors originate from a man younger than 35 in good health.

The V call is TRBV6-1, the J call TRBJ2-7; 8 bases line up with TRBD2. The CDR3 runs to 16 residues. Germline V gene data show CDR1 as MNHNS and CDR2 as SASEGT. After removal of 3 bases from V and 0 bases from J, the junction contained 7 bases not matched to a gene. The CDR3 protein is CASSDPGGGGSYEQYF. The CDR3 DNA follows: TGTGCCAGCAGTGACCCCGGGGGGGGAGGCTCCTACGAGCAGTACTTC.

As regards this clone: The sample has other DNA sequences that encode this CDR3 too. V is TRBV6-5 and J is TRBJ1-1; tentatively, D is TRBD1 (5 bases). The CDR3 is 14 residues long. V was trimmed by 3 bases and J by 0 bases, leaving 8 bases between them. Germline CDR1 MNHEY, CDR2 SVGAGI. This CDR3 is CASSYGGLNTEAFF. CDR3 DNA: TGTGCCAGCAGTTATGGGGGTTTGAACACTGAAGCTTTCTTT.

CDR3 residues: CAWGPLGEWGYEQFF. The DNA of the CDR3 is TGTGCCTGGGGGCCTTTGGGGGAGTGGGGATATGAGCAGTTCTTC. The chain links TRBV30 to TRBJ2-1; D is tentatively TRBD1 or TRBD2 (5 bases each). In germline, CDR1 is GTSNPN, CDR2 SVGIG (reference sequence). The V gene lost 5 bases and the J gene lost 8 bases, with 22 bases spanning the gap. This CDR3 has 15 amino acids.

As regards this clone: The sample contains more than one DNA sequence encoding this CDR3. V is TRBV10-3 and J is TRBJ2-7, with D perhaps matching TRBD1 or TRBD2 (5 bases each). CDR3 size: 15 residues. Trimming removed 0 bases at V and 2 bases at J, with 11 bases between. Germline-derived CDR1 and CDR2 are ENHRY and SYGVKD. The CDR3 loop reads CAISESGDGTYEQYF. The CDR3 nucleotides read TGTGCCATCAGTGAGTCCGGGGACGGTACCTACGAGCAGTACTTC.

The chain employs TRBV2 and TRBJ2-5; the D gene is possibly TRBD2 (5 bases). Trimming took off 6 bases at V and 1 base at J, with 15 bases between the two ends. CDR1 and CDR2 from the germline V gene are SNHLY and FYNNEI. This CDR3 is built from 15 residues. The CDR3 DNA follows: TGTGCCAGCAGACCTCATTCGGGAATCCAAGAGACCCAGTACTTC. Translating gives CASRPHSGIQETQYF.

Concerning this clone: This sample also contains other DNA sequences that code for the same CDR3. The rearrangement links TRBV5-6 to TRBJ1-3; the D is unclear. The CDR3 has 13 amino acids. The germline V gene encodes CDR1 SGHDT and CDR2 YYEEEE. Deletions cut 1 base from V and 3 bases from J, with 5 bases between. In nucleotides, the CDR3 is TGTGCCAGCAGCTTGTGGGGTGGAAACACCATATATTTT. Amino acids: CASSLWGGNTIYF.

This clone was found once. The gene calls are TRBV4-1 and TRBJ2-3; D is uncertain. Trimming removed 4 bases from V and 4 bases from J, with 12 bases in between. Germline V lookup: CDR1 MGHRA, CDR2 YSYEKL. This CDR3 has 14 residues. CDR3 loop: CASSPVEGSDTQYF. Written as DNA, the CDR3 is TGCGCCAGCAGCCCGGTCGAAGGGTCAGATACGCAGTATTTT.

V gene TRBV11-2 combines with J gene TRBJ1-5, with a weak D call TRBD1 (5 bases). V lost 2 bases and J 6 bases, leaving 14 bases between the germline ends. Per germline, CDR1 SGHAT and CDR2 FQNNGV. The CDR3 has 15 residues. CDR3 amino acids: CASSLSPGSVQPQHF. The DNA of the CDR3 is TGTGCCAGCAGCTTAAGTCCAGGGTCGGTTCAGCCCCAGCATTTT.

The genes are TRBV28 and TRBJ2-2; D possibly matches TRBD1 or TRBD2 (5 bases each). V was clipped by 6 bases and J by 7 bases, with 24 bases between them. The germline gives CDR1 MDHEN, CDR2 SYDVKM. The length of the CDR3 is 17 residues. Here the CDR3 DNA reads TGTGCCAGCAGCTACCCCCTCCATGGGACCAAGGGCGGGGAGCTGTTTTTT. Translation gives CASSYPLHGTKGGELFF.

The V and J genes are TRBV2 and TRBJ2-3, with 10 bases fitting TRBD2. The CDR3 extends over 19 amino acids. Germline V gene sequence: CDR1 SNHLY, CDR2 FYNNEI. With V trimmed by 5 bases and J by 1 base, 15 bases remained unmatched. The CDR3 spells CASSLTSGDFLAGTDTQYF. The CDR3 bases are TGTGCCAGCAGTTTAACTAGCGGGGACTTTTTAGCGGGCACAGATACGCAGTATTTT.

The chain carries TRBV7-9 and TRBJ2-1; D may match TRBD1 or TRBD2 (5 bases each). V was pared by 3 bases and J by 6 bases, with 15 bases between. This CDR3 has 15 amino acids. The germline gives CDR1 SEHNR, CDR2 FQNEAQ (reference sequence). DNA of the CDR3: TGTGCCAGCAGCTTTGGGGACGGACCTTTCAATGAGCAGTTCTTC. It specifies CASSFGDGPFNEQFF.

This chain links TRBV7-2 with TRBJ1-1; the D gene is possibly TRBD1 (6 bases). The CDR3 sequence is 13 residues long. Germline CDR1 reads SGHTA; CDR2 reads FQGNSA. With 5 bases removed from V and 5 bases from J, the gap between germline ends came to 12 bases. CDR3 protein: CASSRARGTEAFF. The CDR3 nucleotides are TGTGCCAGCAGCCGCGCCAGGGGAACTGAAGCTTTCTTT.

A word on this clone: One junction end disagrees with the germline gene, perhaps due to a read error. The genes are TRBV30 and TRBJ1-2; 8 nucleotides align to TRBD1. Germline V CDR1 and CDR2: GTSNPN, SVGIG (reference sequence). The CDR3 is 13 residues long. The CDR3 protein is CAWAGDRSEGCTF. Here the CDR3 DNA reads TGTGCCTGGGCGGGGGACAGGAGCGAAGGCTGCACCTTC.

This sequence joins TRBV4-3 and TRBJ2-3, with 8 positions matching TRBD2. The CDR3 sequence is 18 residues long. CDR1 is LGHNA, CDR2 YSLEER, per germline. V shed 0 bases, J shed 2 bases, and the junction held 10 bases outside the gene matches. DNA of the CDR3: TGCGCCAGCAGCCAAGAGGCTCCGGCGGGACTAGTCACAGATACGCAGTATTTT. Its protein product is CASSQEAPAGLVTDTQYF.

The rearrangement joins TRBV6-1 to TRBJ2-5; D is uncertain. The length of the CDR3 is 12 residues. In germline, CDR1 is MNHNS, CDR2 SASEGT. V lost 2 bases, J lost 5 bases, and 6 bases lay in between. The CDR3 DNA reads as TGTGCCAGCAGTGAATTCGTCGAGACCCAGTACTTC. This encodes CASSEFVETQYF.

The V call is TRBV5-8, the J call TRBJ1-6; 7 bases agree with TRBD1. V lost 0 bases, J lost 6 bases, and 3 bases stayed unmatched. Looked up from germline, CDR1 is SGHTS and CDR2 is YDEGEE. This CDR3 has 15 residues. CDR3 coding DNA: TGTGCCAGCAGCTTGGTAGGGGGCGGTAATTCACCCCTCCACTTT. It specifies CASSLVGGGNSPLHF. Together with reference TRBV5-8 and TRBJ1-6, the CDR3 gives the full variable domain: EAGVTQSPTHLIKTRGQQATLRCSPISGHTSVYWYQQALGLGLQFLLWYDEGEERNRGNFPPRFSGRQFPNYSSELNVNALELEDSALYLCASSLVGGGNSPLHFGNGTRLTVT.

The V call is TRBV4-3, the J call TRBJ2-5, with a tentative D call TRBD2 (5 bases). Germline CDR1 LGHNA, CDR2 YSLEER. The CDR3 contains 15 residues. Trimming removed 1 base from V and 3 bases from J, with 12 bases in between. The CDR3, as DNA: TGCGCCAGCAGCCAAGTTATAGCGCCCAAAGAGACCCAGTACTTC. Its translation is CASSQVIAPKETQYF.

The rearrangement joins TRBV28 to TRBJ1-1; unclear D gene. This CDR3 spans 13 amino acids. Trimming pared 1 base from V and 4 bases from J, leaving 7 bases between. CDR1 and CDR2 (germline): MDHEN, SYDVKM. Here the CDR3 reads CASSLSSSTEAFF. Here the CDR3 DNA reads TGTGCCAGCAGTTTATCTTCGTCCACTGAAGCTTTCTTT.

CDR3 sequence: CASSQGARLAGGYEQYF. The CDR3 nucleotides read TGTGCCAGCAGCCAAGGGGCCAGACTAGCGGGGGGCTACGAGCAGTACTTC. The chain combines TRBV7-8 with TRBJ2-7, with TRBD2 matching 13 bases. With V trimmed by 5 bases and J by 3 bases, 10 bases remained unmatched. This CDR3 spans 17 amino acids. Per the germline V gene, CDR1 is SGHVS and CDR2 is FQNEAQ.